Described below is a single TCR beta chain sequence and its context. The antigen is undetermined. This CDR3 has 12 amino acids. The V and J ends lost 2 bases and 5 bases respectively, with 3 bases between them. Germline loops: CDR1 MNHNY, CDR2 SVGAGI (reference sequence). This sample was taken from a study of blood T cells in healthy people across ages. Notes on the study in general: Long-lived donors exceeded aged donors in naive CD4+ cells and diversity.

A J-beta primer mix and a sample-barcoded 5' primer were used in a second PCR of roughly 7 to 12 cycles. One entry per CDR3 protein results from TCRdb running MiXCR on the 5' RACE reads. This sample carries 800,000 or so distinct CDR3 sequences, 20% to 25% of them seen once, and the ten largest clones take approximately 4%. The same specimen was also included in a second study, on T cells of mothers and their children. That work adds: Once extracted, all RNA went into cDNA synthesis at roughly 1.5 ug per 15 ul.

This TCR derives from a boy younger than 18 in good health. The rearrangement joins TRBV6-6 to TRBJ2-2, with no clear D. The sequencing sample was made of blood. The CDR3 bases are TGTGCCAGCAGTTACGAGACCGGGGAGCTGTTTTTT. Protein sequence: CASSYETGELFF.